Sequencing of this T cell receptor (beta chain) was carried out in a study of T cell responses to AZD1222 COVID-19 vaccine (dated by TCRdb to about 2021). With respect to the entire study: AZD1222 recipients given second doses at about 4 weeks or at about 12 weeks were pooled, since spike-specific TCR depth and breadth were not found to differ between the two schedules. A total of just over 230 trial participants underwent TCR sequencing, of whom 207 received two doses of AZD1222 and 26 received two doses of the MenACWY control vaccine. Trial participants were enrolled into age subgroups of 18-55, 56-69 and 70-plus years, which contained about 150, 28 and 57 TCR-sequenced participants, respectively.

The CDR3 regions of human TCRbeta chains were analyzed by immunosequencing. In the original analysis: Repertoire TCRs were checked for matches against a reference library of SARS-CoV-2-specific TCRs that had been generated using the MIRA antigen-specificity platform. Breadth was defined as the fraction of unique TCRs that were SARS-CoV-2-associated. Depth was defined as the fraction of total T cells that were SARS-CoV-2-associated. Using the MIRA data, each spike-specific TCR was mapped to the spike region that the TCR reacts to and placed in a CD4 or CD8 class. Log10-transformed breadth and depth values were compared by one-way ANOVA with Sidak's multiple comparisons tests. TCRdb re-hosts the immuneACCESS table, in-frame sequences only. Its copies lack some clones; in the studies checked, an unresolved V gene accounts for under half of them, and the cause for the rest is not known. V, J and clone size are taken as reported in that table, and D and trimming were inferred from the DNA itself. The sample records 150,000 to 200,000 clones, more than 80% of which are singletons. Of the sample, 3.5% to 4.5% is held by the ten largest clones.

The investigation overall reported the following: Because no day 14 peak-response samples were available, repertoires were characterized only after the peak T cell response. In the small 56-69-year group, the increase in depth fell short of significance, most likely because of low power. Nearly half of unique spike-specific TCRs reportedly recognized epitopes outside regions mutated in the B.1.351 and B.1.1.7 variants. A significant rise in spike-specific TCR breadth and depth was observed after two AZD1222 doses relative to day 0 and relative to MenACWY recipients. Participants were mostly white British, with more females than males. The authors suggested clonal diversity may have been underestimated. The vaccine-associated CD4 TCRs covered the entire spike protein, and the dominant responses fell in regions 160-218 and 743-854. Conclusions about previously exposed vaccinees were limited because only a handful of AZD1222 recipients were SARS-CoV-2 seropositive at baseline.

The time point label for this specimen denotes: baseline before first vaccination. The vaccinee samples were drawn from two UK trials, COV001 and COV002, one of which was a single-blind randomized controlled phase 2/3 trial testing AZD1222 (ChAdOx1 nCoV-19) in healthy adults. For TCRbeta chain sequencing, PBMC samples were collected from trial participants at day 0 and at day 28 after the second dose. Relative to germline, V is 1 base shorter and J is 5 bases shorter, with 2 bases between their ends. Counted from cysteine to phenylalanine, this CDR3 has 11 amino acids. Only the CDR3 region is kept as DNA, spanning 33 bases read in frame from base 1. Based on the germline V gene, the CDR1 and CDR2 sequences are SNHLY and FYNNEI. Points on this clone: Its antigen has not been determined. One base away there is no much larger clone; base qualities are not given.

This TCR was recovered from an adult in good health. The starting material was peripheral blood, obtained on day 0 of AZD1222 vaccination. This chain is built from TRBV2 and TRBJ1-2; the D gene identity is not certain. DNA sequence: TGTGCCAGCAGTGAAGAGTATGGCTACACCTTC. Protein translation: CASSEEYGYTF.